This TCR beta chain was identified during a study of Tregs in tolerant kidney transplant recipients. Regarding this clone: The antigen remains unidentified.

Notes on the study in general: Donor-specific Treg expansion exceeded global Treg expansion in tolerant patients, suggesting antigen drive.

Only in-frame clones appear in the TCRdb table, and some are missing; sequencing was by immunoSEQ multiplex PCR. Among some 56,000 clones, roughly nine tenths were seen once, and the ten largest hold around 15%. The nonmyeloablative bone marrow transplants came from related graft donors, with transient mixed chimerism. This CDR3 comprises 13 residues. V lost 1 base and J lost 2, with 5 bases in between. CDR1 and CDR2 (germline): SGHTS, YDEGEE. The sequence came from a human patient who received a combined kidney and bone marrow transplant. Part of the T cell pool may stem from the graft donor. Here the sequenced sample was CD8+ T cells from blood (PBMCs), taken 24 months after the transplant. This sequence joins TRBV5-8 and TRBJ2-3; no definite D call. Here the CDR3 DNA reads TGTGCCAGCAGCTTGATTAACACAGATACGCAGTATTTT. This gives the protein CASSLINTDTQYF.